This T cell receptor (beta chain) was retrieved from a study of T cell repertoires in cytomegalovirus infection. Study background: Newly reported HLA-C-restricted and thoroughly characterized HLA-B-restricted CMV epitopes were employed. CMV infection and matching HLA type were both indicated by public TCR beta signatures. Overall study findings and caveats: Summed public TCR beta family frequency identified CMV carriers bearing the relevant HLA. What dominated the ex vivo response were HLA-C-restricted CMV-specific TCR beta clonotypes.

Only a few counts were recorded for this clonotype. No antigen is known for it. V gave up 6 bases and J gave up 2 bases, with 11 bases separating them. This CDR3 is built from 14 residues. Germline V lookup: CDR1 ENHRY, CDR2 SYGVKD. TCRdb re-called the reads through MiXCR, storing one row per CDR3 protein. Here the sample spans a few hundred thousand distinct CDR3 sequences, about 35% being singletons. This specimen consisted of cultured PBMCs, obtained from culture after CMV antigen stimulation. The chain is built from TRBV10-3 and TRBJ1-3; a weak D match, TRBD1 (6 bases). The receptor was isolated from a human donor in good health (CMV status not recorded). Some clones in this sample may be carry-over from other donors' samples. The CDR3 here is CAIRIQGPGNTIYF. The CDR3 nucleotides read TGTGCCATCAGAATCCAGGGGCCTGGAAACACCATATATTTT.